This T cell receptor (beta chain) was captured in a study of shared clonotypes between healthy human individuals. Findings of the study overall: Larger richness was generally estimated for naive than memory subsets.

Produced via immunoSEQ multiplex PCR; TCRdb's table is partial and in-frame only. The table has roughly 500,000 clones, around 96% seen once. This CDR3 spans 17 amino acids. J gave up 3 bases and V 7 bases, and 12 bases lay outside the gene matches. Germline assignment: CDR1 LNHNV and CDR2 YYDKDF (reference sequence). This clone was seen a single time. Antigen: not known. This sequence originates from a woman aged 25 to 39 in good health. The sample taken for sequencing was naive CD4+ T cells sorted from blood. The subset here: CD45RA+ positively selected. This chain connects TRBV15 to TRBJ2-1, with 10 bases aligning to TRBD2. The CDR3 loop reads CATTDGAGGLIYNEQFF. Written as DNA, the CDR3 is TGTGCCACCACGGACGGAGCGGGAGGGCTCATCTACAATGAGCAGTTCTTC.